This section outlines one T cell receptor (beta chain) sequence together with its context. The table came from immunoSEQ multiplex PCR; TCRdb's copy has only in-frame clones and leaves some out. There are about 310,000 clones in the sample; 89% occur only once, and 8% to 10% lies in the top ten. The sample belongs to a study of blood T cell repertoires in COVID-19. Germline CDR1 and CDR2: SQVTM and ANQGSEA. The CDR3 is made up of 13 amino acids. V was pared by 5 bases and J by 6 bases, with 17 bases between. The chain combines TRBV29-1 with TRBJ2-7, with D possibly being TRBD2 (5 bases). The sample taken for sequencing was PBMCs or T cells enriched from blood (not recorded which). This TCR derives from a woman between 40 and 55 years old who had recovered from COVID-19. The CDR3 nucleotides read TGCAGCGTTACGGGCTCCCCCCGGGGCGAGCAGTACTTC. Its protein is CSVTGSPRGEQYF.